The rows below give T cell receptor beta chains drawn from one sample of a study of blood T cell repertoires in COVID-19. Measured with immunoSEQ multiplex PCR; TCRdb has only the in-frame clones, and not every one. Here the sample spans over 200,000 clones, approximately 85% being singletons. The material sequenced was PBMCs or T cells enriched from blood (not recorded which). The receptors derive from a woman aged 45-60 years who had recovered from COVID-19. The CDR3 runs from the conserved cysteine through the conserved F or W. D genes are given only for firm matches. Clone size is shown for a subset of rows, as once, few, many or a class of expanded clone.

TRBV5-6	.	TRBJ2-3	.	CASSAITGNADTQYF	TGTGCCAGCAGCGCGATTACAGGGAACGCAGATACGCAGTATTTT
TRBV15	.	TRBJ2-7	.	CATSRGGTLSYEQYF	TGTGCCACCAGCAGAGGGGGGACACTTTCCTACGAGCAGTACTTC
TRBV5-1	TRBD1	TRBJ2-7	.	CASSLDGTAYYEQYF	TGCGCCAGCAGCTTGGACGGGACAGCCTACTACGAGCAGTACTTC
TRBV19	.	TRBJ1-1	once	CASSYRAEAFF	TGTGCCAGTAGTTACAGAGCTGAAGCTTTCTTT
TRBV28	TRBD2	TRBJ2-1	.	CASRTGTSGSNEQFF	TGTGCCAGCAGGACCGGGACTAGCGGGAGCAATGAGCAGTTCTTC
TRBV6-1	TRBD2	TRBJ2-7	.	CASSEVLAGGYEQYF	TGTGCCAGCAGTGAAGTTCTAGCGGGAGGGTACGAGCAGTACTTC
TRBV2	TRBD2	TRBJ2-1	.	CASSQGLATEEQFF	TGTGCCAGCAGTCAGGGACTAGCGACCGAAGAGCAGTTCTTC
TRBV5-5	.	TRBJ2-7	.	CASSLLGQGNEQYF	TGTGCCAGCAGCTTACTGGGCCAGGGAAACGAGCAGTACTTC
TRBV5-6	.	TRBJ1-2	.	CASSWAQGGPNYGYTF	TGTGCCAGCAGCTGGGCCCAGGGAGGGCCCAACTATGGCTACACCTTC
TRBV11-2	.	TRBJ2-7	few	CASSIGHGPYEQYF	TGTGCCAGCAGCATCGGACACGGCCCCTACGAGCAGTACTTC
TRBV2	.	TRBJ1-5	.	CASSGPPDRHQPQHF	TGTGCCAGCAGTGGACCACCCGACAGGCATCAGCCCCAGCATTTT
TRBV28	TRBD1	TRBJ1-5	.	CASSLLTGDQPQHF	TGTGCCAGCAGTTTATTGACAGGGGATCAGCCCCAGCATTTT
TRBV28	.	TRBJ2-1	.	CASLPSGGVWKIAEQFF	TGTGCCAGCCTCCCCAGCGGTGGGGTTTGGAAGATCGCTGAGCAGTTCTTC
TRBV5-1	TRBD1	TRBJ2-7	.	CASSLVGTGFDEQYF	TGCGCCAGCAGCTTGGTCGGGACAGGGTTCGACGAGCAGTACTTC
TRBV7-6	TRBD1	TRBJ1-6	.	CASSLETGVYSPLHF	TGTGCCAGCAGCTTAGAGACAGGGGTCTATTCACCCCTCCACTTT
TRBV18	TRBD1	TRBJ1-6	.	CASSPGTEINNSPLHF	TGTGCCAGCTCCCCCGGGACAGAAATAAATAATTCACCCCTCCACTTT
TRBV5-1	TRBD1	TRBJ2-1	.	CASTLIGTVANNEQFF	TGCGCCAGCACCTTGATCGGGACAGTAGCTAACAATGAGCAGTTCTTC
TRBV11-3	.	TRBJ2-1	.	CASSFSRGEFEQFF	TGTGCCAGCAGCTTCTCCCGAGGCGAGTTTGAGCAGTTCTTC
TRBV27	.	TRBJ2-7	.	CASGWQGRYEQYF	TGTGCCAGCGGCTGGCAGGGTCGGTACGAGCAGTACTTC
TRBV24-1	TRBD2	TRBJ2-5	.	CATSDLISGRSETQYF	TGTGCCACCAGTGATCTGATTAGCGGGAGATCAGAGACCCAGTACTTC
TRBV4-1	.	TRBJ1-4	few	CASSQAYGGSNEKLFF	TGCGCCAGCAGCCAAGCGTACGGGGGGTCTAATGAAAAACTGTTTTTT
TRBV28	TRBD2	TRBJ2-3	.	CASSFPPRLLAGDEDTQYF	TGTGCCAGCAGTTTCCCCCCAAGATTATTAGCGGGAGATGAAGATACGCAGTATTTT
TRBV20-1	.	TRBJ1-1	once	CSASHDRMEAFF	TGCAGTGCTAGTCATGACAGGATGGAAGCTTTCTTT
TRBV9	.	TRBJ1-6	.	CASSADQIAAYNSPLHF	TGTGCCAGCAGCGCGGATCAAATAGCCGCCTATAATTCACCCCTCCACTTT
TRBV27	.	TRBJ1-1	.	CASSLRGVAFF	TGTGCCAGCAGTTTACGCGGAGTGGCTTTCTTT
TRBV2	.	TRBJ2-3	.	CASETTDGNTDTQYF	TGTGCCAGCGAAACTACTGACGGAAACACAGATACGCAGTATTTT
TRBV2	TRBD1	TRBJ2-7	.	CAGNLQGASYEQYF	TGTGCCGGAAATCTACAGGGGGCCTCCTACGAGCAGTACTTC
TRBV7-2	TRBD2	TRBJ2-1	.	CASSPGLAGVGQFF	TGTGCCAGCAGCCCCGGACTAGCGGGAGTTGGGCAGTTCTTC
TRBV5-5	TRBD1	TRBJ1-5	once	CASSFRDRGPLQPQHF	TGTGCCAGCAGCTTCCGGGACAGGGGGCCTCTTCAGCCCCAGCATTTT
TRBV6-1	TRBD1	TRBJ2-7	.	CASSDTGGASYEQYF	TGTGCCAGCAGTGATACAGGGGGCGCCTCCTACGAGCAGTACTTC
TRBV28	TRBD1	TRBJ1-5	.	CASSLLQGASNQPQHF	TGTGCCAGCAGTTTGTTACAGGGGGCTAGCAATCAGCCCCAGCATTTT
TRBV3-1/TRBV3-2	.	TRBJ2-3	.	CASSQGGGYTQYF	TGTGCCAGCAGCCAAGGGGGCGGATATACGCAGTATTTT
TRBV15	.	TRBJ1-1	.	CATSRGGVGNTEAFF	TGTGCCACCAGCAGAGGCGGGGTAGGGAACACTGAAGCTTTCTTT
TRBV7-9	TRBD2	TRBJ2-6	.	CASSPGTSPLTGANVLTF	TGTGCCAGCAGCCCCGGGACTAGCCCTTTAACTGGGGCCAACGTCCTGACTTTC
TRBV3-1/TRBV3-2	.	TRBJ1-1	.	CASSQDGRENTEAFF	TGTGCCAGCAGCCAAGATGGCAGGGAGAACACTGAAGCTTTCTTT
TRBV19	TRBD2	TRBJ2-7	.	CASSKGLAVYEQYF	TGTGCCAGTAGTAAAGGGCTAGCGGTCTACGAGCAGTACTTC
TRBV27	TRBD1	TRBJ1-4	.	CASSFRQGHEKLFF	TGTGCCAGCAGTTTCAGACAGGGTCATGAAAAACTGTTTTTT
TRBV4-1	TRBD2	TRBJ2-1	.	CASSTYTSGSYSYNEQFF	TGCGCCAGCAGCACCTACACCAGCGGGAGCTACTCCTACAATGAGCAGTTCTTC
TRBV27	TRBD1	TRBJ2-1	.	CASSSSSGQLNNEQFF	TGTGCCAGCAGTTCCAGCTCGGGACAGCTAAACAATGAGCAGTTCTTC
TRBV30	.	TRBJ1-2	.	CAWSPSTYLTGYTF	TGTGCCTGGAGCCCTTCCACCTACCTTACCGGCTACACCTTC
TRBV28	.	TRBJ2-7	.	CASSLTGNYEQYF	TGTGCCAGCAGTCTGACAGGTAACTACGAGCAGTACTTC
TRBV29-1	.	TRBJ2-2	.	CSVTRTGTLNTGELFF	TGCAGCGTTACACGTACAGGGACCCTGAACACCGGGGAGCTGTTTTTT
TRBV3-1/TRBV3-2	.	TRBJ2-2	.	CASSPPRGRDTGELFF	TGTGCCAGCAGCCCCCCTAGGGGGAGGGACACCGGGGAGCTGTTTTTT